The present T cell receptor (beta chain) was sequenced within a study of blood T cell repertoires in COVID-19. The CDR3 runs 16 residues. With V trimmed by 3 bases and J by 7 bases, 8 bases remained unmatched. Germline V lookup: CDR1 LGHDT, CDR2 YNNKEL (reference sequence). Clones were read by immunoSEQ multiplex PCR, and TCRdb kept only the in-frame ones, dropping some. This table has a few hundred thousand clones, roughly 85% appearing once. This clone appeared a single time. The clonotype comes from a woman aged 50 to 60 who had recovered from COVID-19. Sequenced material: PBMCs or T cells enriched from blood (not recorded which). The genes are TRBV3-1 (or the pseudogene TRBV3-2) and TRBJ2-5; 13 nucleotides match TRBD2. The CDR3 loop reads CASSHSGLAGPGTQYF. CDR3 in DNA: TGTGCCAGCAGCCACTCGGGACTAGCGGGGCCGGGGACCCAGTACTTC.